Below, 21 T cell receptor beta chains from the same sample are listed, as sequenced in a study of blood T cells in healthy people across ages. The second PCR ran about 6 to 12 cycles with a sample-barcoded 5' primer and J-beta primers. TCRdb re-called the 5' RACE reads through MiXCR, storing one row per CDR3 protein. The sample lists more than 700,000 distinct CDR3 sequences, about 55% seen once, with approximately 41% in the top ten. The sample consisted of blood. These receptors all stem from an elderly man in good health.

This clonotype showed up just once. The chain uses TRBV4-1 and TRBJ2-7; 14 nucleotides align to TRBD2. Germline loops: CDR1 MGHRA, CDR2 YSYEKL. V was clipped by 0 bases and J by 0 bases; unmatched bases: 4. This CDR3 spans 18 amino acids. The CDR3 coding sequence is TGCGCCAGCAGCCAAGAGGGACTAGCGGGAGCGCGCTCCTACGAGCAGTACTTC. Encoded protein: CASSQEGLAGARSYEQYF.

This clonotype was seen a few times. This chain connects TRBV12-3 or TRBV12-4 to TRBJ2-3; TRBD1 agrees at 10 bases. The CDR3 covers 14 residues. Unmatched junction bases numbered 5, after V lost 7 bases and J lost 4 bases. CDR3 in DNA: TGTGCCAGCAATGACAGGGGGCCGGCAGATACGCAGTATTTT. As protein: CASNDRGPADTQYF.

This clonotype came up a few times. The V call is TRBV20-1, the J call TRBJ2-7, with 9 bases lining up with TRBD1. The V gene's germline CDR1 is DFQATT and CDR2 SNEGSKA (reference sequence). J gave up 5 bases and V 3 bases, and 8 bases lay outside the gene matches. This CDR3 spans 14 amino acids. The CDR3 DNA follows: TGCAGTGCTAGGGCGGGACAGGGAGGCAACGAGCAGTACTTC. This translates into CSARAGQGGNEQYF.

This chain uses TRBV12-3 or TRBV12-4 with TRBJ1-2, with TRBD1 matching 8 bases. The CDR3 sequence is 15 residues long. J lost 6 bases, V lost 4 bases, and 10 bases had no gene match. The CDR3 here is CASSSTRTGRNGYTF. In nucleotides, the CDR3 is TGTGCCAGCAGTTCGACAAGGACAGGGAGGAATGGCTACACCTTC.

The count of this clonotype is one. The DNA for the CDR3 is TGCAGCGTTGAATTACGGGACAGGGGCAGCTATGGCTACACCTTC. This sequence encodes CSVELRDRGSYGYTF. The J gene is TRBJ1-2, the V gene TRBV29-1; TRBD1 agrees at 10 bases. CDR1 SQVTM and CDR2 ANQGSEA come from the germline V gene. The CDR3 totals 15 residues. V was pared by 2 bases and J by 4 bases, with 7 bases of the junction left unmatched.

This clonotype has a handful of counts. The chain combines TRBV7-9 with TRBJ1-2; D gene unclear. The ends were cut back, 7 bases at V and 5 bases at J, with 14 bases in the middle. This CDR3 comprises 13 residues. Germline V gene sequence: CDR1 SEHNR, CDR2 FQNEAQ (reference sequence). CDR3 bases: TGTGCCAGCACCCGAAGAGGCGGTTATGGCTACACCTTC. Its protein is CASTRRGGYGYTF.

The gene calls are TRBV5-1 and TRBJ2-7; TRBD1 is a possible D gene (6 bases). This CDR3 has 15 amino acids. CDR1 is SGHRS, CDR2 YFSETQ, per germline. V shed 2 bases and J shed 0 bases, with 12 bases lying between them. Written as DNA, the CDR3 is TGCGCCAGCAGCTTCGGACAGACGAGCTCCTACGAGCAGTACTTC. Translated: CASSFGQTSSYEQYF.

The gene calls are TRBV11-2 and TRBJ1-4; tentatively, D is TRBD1 (6 bases). V lost 0 bases and J lost 0, with 8 bases in between. CDR1 and CDR2 (germline): SGHAT, FQNNGV. CDR3 length: 16 amino acids. CDR3 residues: CASSLERGATNEKLFF. The CDR3 bases are TGTGCCAGCAGCTTAGAAAGGGGGGCAACTAATGAAAAACTGTTTTTT.

This clonotype has more than one count but fewer than ten. The chain combines TRBV28 with TRBJ1-2, with D uncertain. From germline, CDR1 is MDHEN and CDR2 SYDVKM. The CDR3 consists of 12 residues. Trimming pared 6 bases from V and 4 bases from J, leaving 9 bases between. The CDR3 DNA is TGTGCCAGCAGGCCTAACGCCTATGGCTACACCTTC. As protein: CASRPNAYGYTF.

The table lists this clonotype with a count of one. The chain couples TRBV6-2 or TRBV6-3 to TRBJ2-7; the D is unclear. The DNA end lines up better with TRBJ2-5; the J call may be wrong. The V gene's germline CDR1 is MNHEY and CDR2 SVGEGT. This CDR3 is built from 11 residues. The CDR3 nucleotides read TGTGCCAGCAGTTACGTCCAGACCCAGTACTTC. Encoded protein: CASSYVQTQYF.

The rearrangement links TRBV6-6 to TRBJ1-2, with D uncertain. Germline V gives CDR1 MNHNY, CDR2 SVGAGI (reference sequence). V lost 7 bases and J lost 4, with 13 bases in between. The CDR3 has 13 residues. CDR3: CASIGRALYGYTF. CDR3 DNA sequence: TGTGCCAGCATAGGCCGGGCTCTCTATGGCTACACCTTC.

This clonotype was seen more than once but under ten times. This chain links TRBV20-1 with TRBJ2-4; no definite D call. Per the germline V gene, CDR1 is DFQATT and CDR2 is SNEGSKA (reference sequence). This CDR3 has 15 amino acids. The V and J ends lost 6 bases and 0 bases respectively, with 15 bases between them. In DNA, the CDR3 is TGCAGTGCGAGACTTACATCGGGAGCCAAAAACATTCAGTACTTC. Its protein is CSARLTSGAKNIQYF.

The rearrangement links TRBV11-2 to TRBJ2-6, with TRBD2 as a possible D gene (6 bases). From germline, CDR1 is SGHAT and CDR2 FQNNGV. The ends were cut back, 5 bases at V and 3 bases at J, with 17 bases in the middle. The CDR3 extends over 17 amino acids. CDR3 protein: CASSHGGAPGGANVLTF. DNA of the CDR3: TGTGCCAGCAGCCACGGCGGGGCGCCCGGTGGGGCCAACGTCCTGACTTTC.

J is TRBJ2-3 and V is TRBV29-1, with 10 bases that match TRBD1. With V trimmed by 4 bases and J by 4 bases, 14 bases remained unmatched. The CDR3 length is 17 residues. Germline V gives CDR1 SQVTM, CDR2 ANQGSEA. CDR3 nucleotide sequence: TGCAGCGTTGCCGGGGACAGGGGAAAAATTGCACCAGATACGCAGTATTTT. It is translated as CSVAGDRGKIAPDTQYF.

This clonotype was seen a few times. The chain couples TRBV28 to TRBJ2-7; tentatively, D is TRBD2 (5 bases). The CDR3 is 14 residues long. Per germline, CDR1 MDHEN and CDR2 SYDVKM. V dropped 9 bases and J dropped 0 bases, with 15 bases sitting between them. CDR3 sequence reads: CASILAGASYEQYF. In nucleotides, the CDR3 is TGTGCCAGTATTCTCGCGGGCGCCTCCTACGAGCAGTACTTC.

This clonotype has only a few counts. This sequence joins TRBV29-1 and TRBJ2-2; D is unclear. The V end was cut by 7 bases, the J end by 6 bases, with 9 bases between. The length of the CDR3 is 11 residues. From germline, CDR1 is SQVTM and CDR2 ANQGSEA. The CDR3 DNA reads TGCAGCGGGGATGTGGCCGGGGAGCTGTTTTTT. This gives the protein CSGDVAGELFF.

The chain uses TRBV7-9 and TRBJ1-2; the D gene is possibly TRBD1 (5 bases). From germline, CDR1 is SEHNR and CDR2 FQNEAQ (reference sequence). CDR3 length: 15 amino acids. V dropped 4 bases and J dropped 4 bases, with 16 bases sitting between them. The CDR3 sequence: CASSSSGQGIYGYTF. In DNA, the CDR3 is TGTGCCAGCAGCTCCTCAGGGCAGGGTATCTATGGCTACACCTTC.

This clonotype was found once. The rearrangement uses TRBV12-5 and TRBJ1-6; D gene unclear. CDR3 size: 14 residues. Germline-derived CDR1 and CDR2 are LGHNT and FRNRAP. V dropped 7 bases and J dropped 6 bases, with 13 bases sitting between them. CDR3 residues: CASATRGGNSPLHF. In DNA, the CDR3 is TGTGCTAGTGCCACCAGAGGAGGTAATTCACCCCTCCACTTT. Supplemented by reference TRBV12-5 and TRBJ1-6, the full variable domain reads DARVTQTPRHKVTEMGQEVTMRCQPILGHNTVFWYRQTMMQGLELLAYFRNRAPLDDSGMPKDRFSAEMPDATLATLKIQPSEPRDSAVYFCASATRGGNSPLHFGNGTRLTVT.

There are a few counts of this clonotype. V is TRBV20-1 and J is TRBJ2-7, with D possibly matching TRBD2 (5 bases). The DNA end is more similar to TRBJ2-5, so the J call may be wrong. The CDR3 covers 14 residues. Germline values: CDR1 DFQATT, CDR2 SNEGSKA (reference sequence). The CDR3: CSASLRGLIGTQYF. CDR3 coding DNA: TGCAGTGCTAGCTTACGAGGGCTAATCGGGACCCAGTACTTC.

The V and J genes are TRBV4-1 and TRBJ2-7; D remains ambiguous. The CDR3 sequence is 16 residues long. V lost 0 bases and J lost 6, with 18 bases in between. The germline V gene has CDR1 MGHRA and CDR2 YSYEKL. Here the CDR3 DNA reads TGCGCCAGCAGCCAAGACTCCTATAAGGGATGGCCCGAGCAGTACTTC. Its protein product is CASSQDSYKGWPEQYF.

The chain couples TRBV29-1 to TRBJ2-1, with 8 bases matching TRBD2. Germline loops: CDR1 SQVTM, CDR2 ANQGSEA. After removal of 4 bases from V and 6 bases from J, the junction contained 8 bases not matched to a gene. The CDR3 consists of 14 residues. CDR3 in DNA: TGCAGCGTTGTCGGAGCGGGAGAGCGCAATGAGCAGTTCTTC. It encodes CSVVGAGERNEQFF.